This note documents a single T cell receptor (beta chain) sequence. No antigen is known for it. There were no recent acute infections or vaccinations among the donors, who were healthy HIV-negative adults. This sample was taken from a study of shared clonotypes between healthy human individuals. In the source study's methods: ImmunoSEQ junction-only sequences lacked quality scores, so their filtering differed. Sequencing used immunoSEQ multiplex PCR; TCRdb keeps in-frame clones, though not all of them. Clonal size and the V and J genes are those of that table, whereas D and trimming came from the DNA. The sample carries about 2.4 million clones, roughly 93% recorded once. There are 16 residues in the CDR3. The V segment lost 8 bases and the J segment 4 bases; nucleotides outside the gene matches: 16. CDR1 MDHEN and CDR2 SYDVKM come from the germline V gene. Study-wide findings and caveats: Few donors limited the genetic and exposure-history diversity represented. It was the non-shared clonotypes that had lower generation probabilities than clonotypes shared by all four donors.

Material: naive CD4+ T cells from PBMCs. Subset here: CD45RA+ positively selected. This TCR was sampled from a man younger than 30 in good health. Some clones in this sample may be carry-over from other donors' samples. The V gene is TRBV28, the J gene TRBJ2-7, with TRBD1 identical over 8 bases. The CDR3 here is CASGSTPGQVQYEQYF. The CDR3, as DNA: TGTGCCAGCGGATCGACACCGGGACAGGTTCAATACGAGCAGTACTTC.